This TCR beta chain was retrieved from a study of T cells in Graves' hyperthyroidism and ophthalmopathy. The study left out patients who had uncontrolled infection, other autoimmune disease, pregnancy or lactation. Fresh peripheral blood, 9.5 to 10 ml of it, supplied the PBMCs. This clonotype was recorded at least ten times. RNA transcripts gave rise to amplified TCR beta CDR3 regions. Initially, a first-round RT-PCR of the TCR CDR3 employed the HTBI primer set. From the multiplex PCR reads, TCRdb called clonotypes with MiXCR, one entry per CDR3 protein. Of roughly 350,000 distinct CDR3 sequences listed, roughly 14% are singletons. Germline V CDR1 and CDR2: DFQATT, SNEGSKA (reference sequence). The CDR3 extends over 14 amino acids. V lost 2 bases, J lost 0 bases, and 7 bases lay in between.

The V call is TRBV20-1, the J call TRBJ2-2, with D perhaps matching TRBD2 (6 bases). The source material was blood. This clonotype originated in a woman under 40 with Graves' ophthalmopathy. This CDR3 is CSARTSSNTGELFF. The CDR3, as DNA: TGCAGTGCTAGAACTAGCTCGAACACCGGGGAGCTGTTTTTT.